A selection of T cell receptor beta chains follows, all from one sample in a study of blood T cell repertoires in COVID-19. TCRdb's table, derived via immunoSEQ multiplex PCR, lists solely in-frame clones and lacks some. Of some 190,000 clones in the sample, 80% were seen once. Sequenced: peripheral blood. All receptors come from a man between 60 and 75 years old with acute or convalescent COVID-19. Both conserved end residues are part of each CDR3. The D gene is left open where the match is weak. Clone size appears in some rows only: once, few, many, or a class for an expanded clone.

TRBJ1-6 | - | - | TRBV7-8 | CASTLAGGSLHF | TGTGCCAGCACCCTCGCAGGAGGGTCCCTCCACTTT
TRBJ2-3 | TRBD2 | - | TRBV2 | CASSEGTAGGMTDTQYF | TGTGCCAGCAGTGAGGGGACGGCGGGGGGAATGACAGATACGCAGTATTTT
TRBJ1-3 | - | - | TRBV30 | CAWVQASGNTIYF | TGTGCCTGGGTACAGGCCTCTGGAAACACCATATATTTT
TRBJ1-1 | TRBD1 | - | TRBV5-1 | CASSFGTVNTEAFF | TGCGCCAGCAGCTTCGGGACAGTGAACACTGAAGCTTTCTTT
TRBJ2-1 | TRBD2 | - | TRBV25-1 | CASSVLAGGHNEQFF | TGTGCCAGCAGTGTCTTAGCGGGGGGGCATAATGAGCAGTTCTTC
TRBJ1-3 | TRBD1 | - | TRBV6-5 | CASRRDRFSGNTIYF | TGTGCCAGCAGACGGGACAGATTCTCTGGAAACACCATATATTTT
TRBJ1-3 | - | once | TRBV5-1 | CASRDTSSGNTIYF | TGCGCCAGCCGAGACACATCCTCTGGAAACACCATATATTTT
TRBJ2-2 | - | - | TRBV7-3 | CASSLIGGTGTGELFF | TGTGCCAGCAGCTTAATAGGCGGGACGGGCACCGGGGAGCTGTTTTTT
TRBJ2-1 | - | - | TRBV28 | CASSLQYNEQFF | TGTGCCAGCAGTTTACAGTACAATGAGCAGTTCTTC
TRBJ2-1 | TRBD2 | few | TRBV27 | CASSEREGRNEQFF | TGTGCCAGCAGCGAGCGGGAGGGCCGTAATGAGCAGTTCTTC
TRBJ1-5 | TRBD1 | - | TRBV6-5 | CASRRTGPSNQPQHF | TGTGCCAGCAGGCGGACAGGCCCTAGCAATCAGCCCCAGCATTTT
TRBJ2-7 | - | - | TRBV9 | CASSVGDTLLYEQYF | TGTGCCAGCAGCGTAGGGGACACCCTCCTTTACGAGCAGTACTTC
TRBJ2-2 | TRBD1 | - | TRBV7-9 | CASSLRNRGQTGELFF | TGTGCCAGCAGCTTAAGGAACAGGGGGCAAACCGGGGAGCTGTTTTTT
TRBJ2-1 | - | - | TRBV11-2 | CASSLAGSSYNEQFF | TGTGCCAGCAGCTTAGCGGGTAGCTCCTACAATGAGCAGTTCTTC
TRBJ1-4 | - | - | TRBV13 | CASSLALSGGGEKLFF | TGTGCCAGCAGCTTAGCGCTGAGCGGGGGCGGTGAAAAACTGTTTTTT
TRBJ2-3 | - | - | TRBV29-1 | CSVESPGTDTQYF | TGCAGCGTTGAAAGCCCGGGCACAGATACGCAGTATTTT
TRBJ2-3 | TRBD2 | - | TRBV9 | CASSTSGGSDTQYF | TGTGCCAGCAGCACTAGCGGGGGGTCAGATACGCAGTATTTT
TRBJ2-1 | TRBD2 | - | TRBV19 | CATNRLAGDNEQFF | TGTGCCACCAACAGACTAGCGGGAGACAATGAGCAGTTCTTC
TRBJ2-7 | TRBD2 | - | TRBV19 | CASSKLAGAHEQYF | TGTGCCAGTAGTAAACTAGCGGGAGCGCACGAGCAGTACTTC
TRBJ1-3 | - | - | TRBV10-2 | CASSEPGENTIYF | TGCGCCAGCAGTGAGCCAGGGGAAAACACCATATATTTT
TRBJ1-6 | TRBD1 | - | TRBV6-4 | CASKGLTGRHKNSPLHF | TGTGCCAGCAAGGGCCTGACAGGGAGACATAAGAATTCACCCCTCCACTTT
TRBJ1-5 | - | - | TRBV6-5 | CASNFRNRANQPQHF | TGTGCCAGCAACTTTAGGAACAGGGCCAATCAGCCCCAGCATTTT
TRBJ1-6 | - | - | TRBV4-2 | CASSQGTDNSPLHF | TGTGCCAGCAGCCAAGGAACAGACAATTCACCCCTCCACTTT
TRBJ2-1 | TRBD1 | - | TRBV9 | CASSVAGTGVYNEQFF | TGTGCCAGCAGCGTAGCCGGGACAGGGGTCTACAATGAGCAGTTCTTC
TRBJ1-2 | - | few | TRBV27 | CASRPGEGRGYGYTF | TGTGCCAGCAGGCCAGGGGAAGGTCGAGGCTATGGCTACACCTTC
TRBJ1-4 | - | few | TRBV4-1 | CASSQDRGLGEKLFF | TGCGCCAGCAGCCAAGATCGAGGGCTTGGTGAAAAACTGTTTTTT
TRBJ1-6 | TRBD1 | - | TRBV19 | CAPPLDRGGNSPLHF | TGTGCACCCCCCCTCGATCGAGGGGGCAATTCACCCCTCCACTTT
TRBJ1-1 | - | - | TRBV11-2 | CASSSRQYTEAFF | TGTGCCAGCAGCTCCAGACAGTACACTGAAGCTTTCTTT
TRBJ2-7 | TRBD1 | - | TRBV6-4 | CARNRDRGPEIRYEQYF | TGTGCCAGGAACCGGGACAGGGGGCCGGAGATTAGGTACGAGCAGTACTTC
TRBJ2-5 | TRBD2 | - | TRBV4-3 | CASSQMTSGGGNQETQYF | TGCGCCAGCAGCCAAATGACTAGCGGGGGAGGGAACCAAGAGACCCAGTACTTC
TRBJ2-1 | - | once | TRBV28 | CASSQGRRGNNEQFF | TGTGCCAGCAGCCAGGGTCGGCGGGGAAACAATGAGCAGTTCTTC
TRBJ2-7 | TRBD2 | - | TRBV9 | CASTAGGYGEQYF | TGTGCCAGCACCGCGGGGGGGTATGGCGAGCAGTACTTC
TRBJ1-2 | TRBD1 | once | TRBV2 | CASTEWDRGNGYTF | TGTGCCAGCACCGAATGGGACAGGGGTAATGGCTACACCTTC
TRBJ1-5 | TRBD1 | - | TRBV6-2/TRBV6-3 | CASSDRDRVGQPQHF | TGTGCCAGCAGTGACCGAGACAGGGTCGGTCAGCCCCAGCATTTT
TRBJ1-2 | - | - | TRBV24-1 | CATQDSGYGYTF | TGTGCCACCCAGGACAGTGGCTATGGCTACACCTTC
TRBJ2-2 | TRBD2 | - | TRBV5-5 | CASRAGADTGELFF | TGTGCCAGCAGGGCGGGAGCTGACACCGGGGAGCTGTTTTTT
TRBJ2-3 | - | - | TRBV11-2 | CASSPRRDTQYF | TGTGCCAGCAGCCCCCGGCGGGATACGCAGTATTTT
TRBJ2-1 | - | - | TRBV20-1 | CSASRVNEQFF | TGCAGTGCTAGCAGGGTAAATGAGCAGTTCTTC
TRBJ2-1 | TRBD2 | - | TRBV27 | CASGLAGGPYEQFF | TGTGCCAGCGGACTAGCGGGGGGGCCCTATGAGCAGTTCTTC
TRBJ2-7 | - | once | TRBV13 | CASSVYRTYEQYF | TGTGCCAGCAGCGTCTACCGAACCTACGAGCAGTACTTC
TRBJ2-2 | TRBD2 | - | TRBV6-5 | CASSSTSGSRELFF | TGTGCCAGCAGTTCGACTAGCGGGAGCCGGGAGCTGTTTTTT
TRBJ1-2 | - | - | TRBV19 | CASSYPRGPNYGYTF | TGTGCCAGTAGTTACCCCAGGGGACCCAACTATGGCTACACCTTC
TRBJ1-1 | TRBD1 | - | TRBV18 | CASSPPDRGRGGTEAFF | TGTGCCAGCTCACCACCGGACAGGGGGCGCGGGGGGACTGAAGCTTTCTTT
TRBJ1-2 | TRBD1 | few | TRBV6-5 | CASKIGQGSYGYTF | TGTGCCAGCAAAATCGGACAGGGGTCCTATGGCTACACCTTC